The present T cell receptor (beta chain) was sequenced within a study of blood T cell repertoires in COVID-19. About the study: Collection of acute and convalescent COVID-19 samples took place in the United States, Italy and Spain. PBMCs, B-cell-depleted T cells, or T cells were the source of the cDNA or gDNA that made up the material.

CDR1 and CDR2 (germline): SGHRS, YFSETQ. J lost 6 bases, V lost 0 bases, and 0 bases had no gene match. This CDR3 has 14 amino acids. This table comes from immunoSEQ multiplex PCR, and its TCRdb copy is limited to in-frame clones, with some not included. The sample records hundreds of thousands of clones, about 90% being singletons. The table lists this clone with a few counts. This chain connects TRBV5-1 to TRBJ1-5; 10 bases line up with TRBD1. The sequence was collected from a young man with active or convalescent COVID-19. Sequencing was done on a sample of peripheral blood. CDR3 in DNA: TGCGCCAGCAGCTTGGGGACAGGGGGTCAGCCCCAGCATTTT. This codes for CASSLGTGGQPQHF.